These 22 T cell receptor beta chains were sequenced from one sample in a study of vaccination and CD4 T cells after COVID-19. Once obtained from cultured CD4+ T cells, the DNA was sequenced using the Oncomine TCR Beta short-read assay. MiXCR, run by TCRdb on the PCR reads, gives a single entry per CDR3 protein. This sample carries roughly 5,400 distinct CDR3 sequences, 34% of them seen once, and the ten largest clones take 34%. These TCRs' antigens remain unknown. Treatment given: 10-day PBMC culture with coronavirus spike peptide pools or control peptides (ViraFEST assay). This sample comprised CD4+ T cells from blood, cultured in vitro, obtained after SARS-CoV-2 vaccination. These receptors all stem from a human donor who had recovered from COVID-19.

This clonotype was picked up a small number of times. The CDR3 reads CASSPGPSDKLFF. Written as DNA, the CDR3 is TGTGCCAGCAGCCCGGGACCTTCGGACAAACTGTTTTTT. The chain employs TRBV7-2 and TRBJ1-4, with a tentative D call TRBD1 (5 bases). There are 13 residues in the CDR3. Germline V gene lookup returns CDR1 SGHTA and CDR2 FQGNSA. V was pared by 5 bases and J by 11 bases, with 15 bases between. Full variable domain (outside the CDR3, taken from reference TRBV7-2 and TRBJ1-4): GAGVSQSPSNKVTEKGKDVELRCDPISGHTALYWYRQSLGQGLEFLIYFQGNSAPDKSGLPSDRFSAERTGGSVSTLTIQRTQQEDSAVYLCASSPGPSDKLFFGSGTQLSVL.

This clonotype showed up just a few times. The rearrangement joins TRBV7-9 to TRBJ1-1; D may be TRBD1 (5 bases). The CDR3 consists of 15 residues. Looked up from germline, CDR1 is SEHNR and CDR2 is FQNEAQ (reference sequence). Trimming took off 5 bases at V and 7 bases at J, with 20 bases between the two ends. Here the CDR3 reads CASSRLISGQGEAFF. The CDR3 DNA reads TGTGCCAGCAGCCGTCTTATTTCGGGGCAAGGTGAAGCTTTCTTT. Complete variable domain (other parts from reference TRBV7-9 and TRBJ1-1): DTGVSQNPRHKITKRGQNVTFRCDPISEHNRLYWYRQTLGQGPEFLTYFQNEAQLEKSRLLSDRFSAERPKGSFSTLEIQRTEQGDSAMYLCASSRLISGQGEAFFGQGTRLTVV.

This clonotype was counted a few times. This chain joins TRBV7-2 and TRBJ1-1; 7 positions agree with TRBD1. With V trimmed by 1 base and J by 8 bases, 1 base remained unmatched. Germline assignment: CDR1 SGHTA and CDR2 FQGNSA. The CDR3 contains 12 residues. CDR3 sequence (DNA): TGTGCCAGCAGCTTAGGAGGGGGCGAAGCTTTCTTT. Its protein product is CASSLGGGEAFF.

CDR3 protein: CASSRDENQPQHF. DNA for the CDR3: TGTGCCAGCAGCCGGGACGAAAATCAGCCCCAGCATTTT. The chain couples TRBV11-3 to TRBJ1-5; D might be TRBD1 (5 bases). The ends were cut back, 5 bases at V and 4 bases at J, with 9 bases in the middle. CDR1 and CDR2 (germline): SGHNT, YENEEA. This CDR3 is 13 amino acids long.

This clonotype was detected only once. The chain uses TRBV9 and TRBJ2-1; D possibly matches TRBD1 or TRBD2 (6 bases each). Germline lookup yields CDR1 SGDLS and CDR2 YYNGEE. This CDR3 contains 16 residues. Trimming stripped 3 bases from V and 0 bases from J, with 13 bases between. The DNA of the CDR3 is TGTGCCAGCAGCGGAGTGGGGGGCAGCTCCTACAATGAGCAGTTCTTC. The encoded protein is CASSGVGGSSYNEQFF.

The chain employs TRBV29-1 and TRBJ1-2; D remains ambiguous. Trimming stripped 6 bases from V and 0 bases from J, with 8 bases between. The CDR3 has 12 residues. Germline V lookup: CDR1 SQVTM, CDR2 ANQGSEA. Here the CDR3 reads CSVGESNYGYTF. The CDR3 DNA follows: TGCAGCGTCGGAGAGTCTAACTATGGCTACACCTTC.

The genes are TRBV5-1 and TRBJ2-3, with a tentative D call TRBD1 (5 bases). Germline CDR1 and CDR2: SGHRS and YFSETQ. This CDR3 has 14 residues. Deletions cut 1 base from V and 0 bases from J, with 6 bases between. CDR3 sequence: CASSLQGSTDTQYF. CDR3 nucleotide sequence: TGCGCCAGCAGCTTGCAGGGAAGCACAGATACGCAGTATTTT.

This chain connects TRBV6-1 to TRBJ1-2; a weak D match, TRBD1 (5 bases). CDR3 length: 13 amino acids. Trimming removed 3 bases from V and 3 bases from J, with 8 bases in between. The germline V gene has CDR1 MNHNS and CDR2 SASEGT. The CDR3 DNA is TGTGCCAGCAGTGACGGGGGAGACTATGGCTACACCTTC. It translates to CASSDGGDYGYTF.

This clonotype was counted between two and nine times. The V call is TRBV20-1, the J call TRBJ2-1, with D perhaps being TRBD1 or TRBD2 (5 bases each). From germline, CDR1 is DFQATT and CDR2 SNEGSKA (reference sequence). CDR3 size: 13 residues. Trimming shortened V by 6 bases and J by 2 bases, and 11 bases separated the two germline ends. CDR3 protein: CSAPGPAYNEQFF. The CDR3 coding sequence is TGCAGTGCCCCGGGACCCGCCTACAATGAGCAGTTCTTC.

This clonotype has only one observation. The rearrangement uses TRBV4-1 and TRBJ2-7; D is tentatively TRBD1 or TRBD2 (5 bases each). Germline CDR1 is MGHRA and CDR2 is YSYEKL. The V end was cut by 0 bases, the J end by 0 bases, with 12 bases between. This CDR3 region has 16 residues. CDR3 amino acids: CASSQEQEVSSYEQYF. The CDR3 DNA reads as TGCGCCAGCAGCCAAGAACAGGAGGTGAGCTCCTACGAGCAGTACTTC.

The gene calls are TRBV28 and TRBJ2-2, with D tentatively TRBD1 (6 bases). V was pared by 4 bases and J by 6 bases, with 15 bases between. This CDR3 is 15 amino acids long. Germline V gives CDR1 MDHEN, CDR2 SYDVKM. The CDR3 DNA reads as TGTGCCAGCAGTTCTACAGGGAGCATCGCCGGGGAGCTGTTTTTT. Protein: CASSSTGSIAGELFF. Full variable domain (remainder filled in from reference TRBV28 and TRBJ2-2): DVKVTQSSRYLVKRTGEKVFLECVQDMDHENMFWYRQDPGLGLRLIYFSYDVKMKEKGDIPEGYSVSREKKERFSLILESASTNQTSMYLCASSSTGSIAGELFFGEGSRLTVL.

The chain carries TRBV7-6 and TRBJ2-3; 9 nucleotides agree with TRBD2. The V segment lost 1 base and the J segment 5 bases; nucleotides outside the gene matches: 7. Germline V gene lookup returns CDR1 SGHVS and CDR2 FNYEAQ. This CDR3 is 16 amino acids long. CDR3 nucleotide sequence: TGTGCCAGCAGCTTAGGCGGGAGGGGCATTGGAGATACGCAGTATTTT. Protein: CASSLGGRGIGDTQYF.

The chain has TRBV29-1 and TRBJ2-1; 11 bases match TRBD1. V trimming: 3 bases; J trimming: 6 bases; junction bases outside the gene matches: 10. Germline-derived CDR1 and CDR2 are SQVTM and ANQGSEA. This CDR3 has 16 residues. CDR3 loop: CSVDVLGTGGGNEQFF. The CDR3, as DNA: TGCAGCGTTGATGTGCTTGGGACAGGGGGAGGCAATGAGCAGTTCTTC.

Only a few counts were recorded for this clonotype. The chain employs TRBV7-8 and TRBJ2-7; perhaps TRBD1 as D (6 bases). Germline V gene lookup returns CDR1 SGHVS and CDR2 FQNEAQ. Trimming took 2 bases from V and 5 from J, leaving 10 bases between them. This CDR3 is built from 13 residues. The CDR3 DNA follows: TGTGCCAGCAGCTTAAGGGGGAGAGACGAGCAGTACTTC. It is translated as CASSLRGRDEQYF.

The V gene is TRBV7-2, the J gene TRBJ2-7; D is unresolved. The CDR3 is made up of 11 amino acids. CDR1 and CDR2 from the germline V gene are SGHTA and FQGNSA. V was pared by 0 bases and J by 6 bases, with 3 bases between. The CDR3 is CASSLAGEQYF. CDR3 sequence (DNA): TGTGCCAGCAGCTTAGCGGGCGAGCAGTACTTC. Combining the CDR3 with reference TRBV7-2 and TRBJ2-7 gives the whole variable domain GAGVSQSPSNKVTEKGKDVELRCDPISGHTALYWYRQSLGQGLEFLIYFQGNSAPDKSGLPSDRFSAERTGGSVSTLTIQRTQQEDSAVYLCASSLAGEQYFGPGTRLTVT.

The V call is TRBV5-1, the J call TRBJ1-2, with 9 bases matching TRBD1. V gave up 0 bases and J gave up 5 bases; unmatched junction bases: 8. The CDR3 loop spans 16 amino acids. Looked up from germline, CDR1 is SGHRS and CDR2 is YFSETQ. Here the CDR3 reads CASSLVTGGPSYGYTF. The CDR3 nucleotides are TGCGCCAGCAGCTTGGTGACAGGGGGGCCGTCTTATGGCTACACCTTC.

The chain employs TRBV10-3 and TRBJ1-1; possibly TRBD1 for D (6 bases). The CDR3 is made up of 14 amino acids. V shed 4 bases and J shed 4 bases, with 13 bases lying between them. The germline gives CDR1 ENHRY, CDR2 SYGVKD. The CDR3: CAISASRDTTEAFF. The CDR3 nucleotides read TGTGCCATCAGTGCCTCGAGGGACACCACTGAAGCTTTCTTT.

The gene calls are TRBV12-5 and TRBJ1-1, with D possibly TRBD1 on 6 matching bases. The germline V gene has CDR1 LGHNT and CDR2 FRNRAP. Between the trimmed V and J ends, which lost 8 bases and 0 bases, there was a span of 22 bases. This CDR3 spans 17 amino acids. CDR3 coding DNA: TGTGCTAGTTCATCCTCCCTAGGGGGACTGCTGAACACTGAAGCTTTCTTT. It translates to CASSSSLGGLLNTEAFF.

This chain connects TRBV29-1 to TRBJ2-7; the match to TRBD2 covers 11 bases. Germline-derived CDR1 and CDR2 are SQVTM and ANQGSEA. The CDR3 has 15 residues. V dropped 6 bases and J dropped 0; count of bases not matched to a gene: 7. The CDR3 region is CSVSGTSGFSYEQYF. The CDR3 DNA reads TGCAGCGTCTCTGGGACTAGCGGTTTCTCCTACGAGCAGTACTTC.

The V and J genes are TRBV28 and TRBJ2-7; D unclear. The V and J ends lost 3 bases and 4 bases respectively, with 4 bases between them. The CDR3 consists of 11 residues. Germline values: CDR1 MDHEN, CDR2 SYDVKM. In nucleotides, the CDR3 is TGTGCCAGCAGTTTCCGATACGAGCAGTACTTC. It is translated as CASSFRYEQYF.

The chain recombines TRBV21-1 with TRBJ1-1; no check of the table's D call, TRBD1, against the DNA was made. TRBV21-1 is a pseudogene segment. The CDR3 is 15 residues long. CDR3 sequence reads: CASGATGGENTEAFF. The CDR3 DNA follows: TGTGCCAGCGGAGCGACAGGAGGGGAGAACACTGAAGCTTTCTTT.

The rearrangement links TRBV6-2 or TRBV6-3 to TRBJ2-5, with 12 bases lining up with TRBD1. CDR1 and CDR2 from the germline V gene are MNHEY and SVGEGT. The length of the CDR3 is 15 residues. After removal of 6 bases from V and 1 base from J, the junction contained 3 bases not matched to a gene. CDR3 in amino acids: CASRGDRGPQETQYF. The CDR3, as DNA: TGTGCCAGCAGGGGGGACAGGGGGCCCCAAGAGACCCAGTACTTC.